Following are 3 T cell receptor beta chains from one sample sequenced in a study of cytomegalovirus exposure and HLA in healthy donors. Profiling relied on immunoSEQ multiplex PCR, and the TCRdb table lists in-frame clones only, not all of them. The profile covers around 50,000 clones, with approximately 95% appearing a single time and roughly 5.8% taken by the ten largest. The sequencing sample was made of PBMCs. These receptors were obtained from a woman between 18 and 29 years old in good health and CMV-seronegative.

This clone was found once. The chain links TRBV25-1 to TRBJ1-1, with D maybe TRBD1 (6 bases). The germline V gene encodes CDR1 MGHDK and CDR2 SYGVNS. There are 14 residues in the CDR3. Trimming left V 5 bases short and J 1 base short, with 11 bases between. CDR3 amino acids: CASSPRTANTEAFF. DNA for the CDR3: TGTGCCAGCAGTCCCCGGACAGCGAACACTGAAGCTTTCTTT. Supplemented by reference TRBV25-1 and TRBJ1-1, the full variable domain reads EADIYQTPRYLVIGTGKKITLECSQTMGHDKMYWYQQDPGMELHLIHYSYGVNSTEKGDLSSESTVSRIRTEHFPLTLESARPSHTSQYLCASSPRTANTEAFFGQGTRLTVV.

The rearrangement joins TRBV5-1 to TRBJ1-2; D unclear. In germline, CDR1 is SGHRS, CDR2 YFSETQ. The CDR3 spans 14 residues. Deletions cut 2 bases from V and 1 base from J, with 9 bases between. CDR3 DNA sequence: TGCGCCAGCAGCTTCGGGGAAAGTAACTATGGCTACACCTTC. Its protein is CASSFGESNYGYTF.

This chain connects TRBV6-1 to TRBJ1-4, with D tentatively TRBD1 (6 bases). Germline assignment: CDR1 MNHNS and CDR2 SASEGT. V lost 8 bases to trimming and J lost 6 bases, with 19 bases between them. This CDR3 contains 15 residues. In nucleotides, the CDR3 is TGTGCCAGCGGCGATACGGGGCAGGGGCATGAAAAACTGTTTTTT. Amino acid sequence: CASGDTGQGHEKLFF.